The next 25 T cell receptor beta chains were all read from a single sample in a study of blood T cell repertoires in COVID-19. Assay used: immunoSEQ multiplex PCR; TCRdb lists only in-frame clones, some missing. The sample lists 250,000 or so clones, 70% to 90% occurring once. Material for sequencing was PBMCs or T cells enriched from blood (not recorded which). These receptors were taken from a woman in her forties or fifties who had recovered from COVID-19.

This chain joins TRBV29-1 and TRBJ2-1, with 11 nucleotides matching TRBD1. The J segment lost 4 bases and the V segment lost 8 bases, leaving 4 bases of the junction unmatched. This CDR3 has 13 residues. Germline-derived CDR1 and CDR2 are SQVTM and ANQGSEA. CDR3 region: CSTGTGGYNEQFF. The CDR3 region has the DNA TGCAGCACCGGGACAGGGGGTTACAATGAGCAGTTCTTC.

This chain uses TRBV2 with TRBJ1-2; possible D gene TRBD1, 6 bases. CDR1 is SNHLY, CDR2 FYNNEI, per germline. The CDR3 runs 13 residues. The V gene lost 5 bases and the J gene lost 5 bases, with 12 bases spanning the gap. The CDR3 DNA is TGTGCCAGCAGTCTACAGGGATTTTATGGCTACACCTTC. It codes for CASSLQGFYGYTF. The whole variable domain, filled in from reference TRBV2 and TRBJ1-2, reads EPEVTQTPSHQVTQMGQEVILRCVPISNHLYFYWYRQILGQKVEFLVSFYNNEISEKSEIFDDQFSVERPDGSNFTLKIRSTKLEDSAMYFCASSLQGFYGYTFGSGTRLTVV.

This clone was observed a handful of times. This chain joins TRBV6-1 and TRBJ2-2; tentative D call: TRBD1 (5 bases). Deletions cut 3 bases from V and 10 bases from J, with 18 bases between. Germline values: CDR1 MNHNS, CDR2 SASEGT. The CDR3 has 15 residues. The DNA of the CDR3 is TGTGCCAGCAGTGACGGCTGGGGCTCTTACGAGGAGCTGTTTTTT. This translates into CASSDGWGSYEELFF.

This chain uses TRBV6-1 with TRBJ2-3; possibly TRBD1 for D (6 bases). CDR1 is MNHNS and CDR2 is SASEGT in the germline V gene. V was shortened by 2 bases and J by 1 base, with 7 bases between the two germline ends. The CDR3 totals 14 residues. The CDR3 region has the DNA TGTGCCAGCAGTGAATGGACAGGCACAGATACGCAGTATTTT. Amino acids: CASSEWTGTDTQYF.

The CDR3 DNA reads TGTGCCAGCAGCCCCATAGCGGGAGGGCCGGGACAGACCCAGTACTTC. It is translated as CASSPIAGGPGQTQYF. The chain uses TRBV7-9 and TRBJ2-5, with TRBD2 matching over 11 bases. The CDR3 extends over 16 amino acids. In germline, CDR1 is SEHNR, CDR2 FQNEAQ (reference sequence). V lost 5 bases and J lost 6; bases outside the gene matches: 11.

This chain joins TRBV2 and TRBJ1-6; D gene ambiguous. This CDR3 has 12 amino acids. V was pared by 5 bases and J by 7 bases, with 6 bases between. Per germline, CDR1 SNHLY and CDR2 FYNNEI. This chain's CDR3 is CASSSRNSPLHF. CDR3 coding DNA: TGTGCCAGCAGTAGCCGGAATTCACCCCTCCACTTT.

This clone came up a few times. The rearrangement links TRBV6-5 to TRBJ1-1, with TRBD1 as a possible D gene (5 bases). The CDR3 spans 13 residues. Germline V lookup: CDR1 MNHEY, CDR2 SVGAGI. Trimming took off 3 bases at V and 5 bases at J, with 10 bases between the two ends. The CDR3 DNA follows: TGTGCCAGCAGTTATTCAGGGAGGACTGAAGCTTTCTTT. Translated, it gives CASSYSGRTEAFF.

The J gene is TRBJ2-7, the V gene TRBV28; D ambiguous. The V and J ends lost 8 bases and 2 bases respectively, with 10 bases between them. Germline-derived CDR1 and CDR2 are MDHEN and SYDVKM. This CDR3 comprises 12 residues. CDR3 region: CASLVPPYEQYF. As DNA, the CDR3 is TGTGCCAGCCTCGTCCCTCCCTACGAGCAGTACTTC.

V usage is TRBV11-2 and J usage is TRBJ2-2; TRBD1 might be the D (5 bases). The V end lost 3 bases, the J end lost 7 bases, and 21 bases lay between the germline ends. The CDR3 sequence is 17 residues long. Looked up from germline, CDR1 is SGHAT and CDR2 is FQNNGV. CDR3 region: CASSLLADMGRGGELFF. DNA of the CDR3: TGTGCCAGCAGCTTGCTCGCGGACATGGGAAGGGGCGGGGAGCTGTTTTTT.

The rearrangement links TRBV15 to TRBJ2-1, with D perhaps matching TRBD1 (6 bases). V shed 0 bases and J shed 8 bases, with 14 bases lying between them. Germline V gene data show CDR1 as LNHNV and CDR2 as YYDKDF (reference sequence). The CDR3 loop spans 15 amino acids. The CDR3 nucleotides are TGTGCCACCAGCAGAGAGGAGGTACAGGGCGATGAGCAGTTCTTC. As protein: CATSREEVQGDEQFF.

This chain links TRBV14 with TRBJ2-5, with D possibly being TRBD2 (5 bases). Trimming stripped 0 bases from V and 2 bases from J, with 13 bases between. The germline V gene encodes CDR1 SGHDN and CDR2 FVKESK. This CDR3 has 16 amino acids. This chain's CDR3 is CASSQEVWGEQETQYF. For the CDR3, the DNA is TGTGCCAGCAGCCAAGAAGTCTGGGGAGAACAAGAGACCCAGTACTTC.

The chain recombines TRBV7-2 with TRBJ2-7, with 7 bases that match TRBD2. The CDR3 spans 14 residues. The junction had 7 bases not matched to a gene; V was cut back by 5 bases and J by 3 bases. The germline gives CDR1 SGHTA, CDR2 FQGNSA. The CDR3 DNA reads TGTGCCAGCAGCCGGTCCGGGACTAACTACGAGCAGTACTTC. Amino acid sequence: CASSRSGTNYEQYF.

This rearrangement joins TRBV24-1 to TRBJ1-4; 9 bases match TRBD1. The germline CDR1 and CDR2 sequences are KGHDR and SFDVKD. The V segment lost 5 bases and the J segment 7 bases; nucleotides outside the gene matches: 7. The CDR3 length is 15 residues. The CDR3 protein is CATSARTGGAEKLFF. The CDR3, as DNA: TGTGCCACCAGTGCCAGAACAGGGGGCGCTGAAAAACTGTTTTTT.

The V call is TRBV28, the J call TRBJ2-7; 11 nucleotides align to TRBD2. J was trimmed by 2 bases and V by 10 bases; bases with no gene match: 7. Germline CDR1 MDHEN, CDR2 SYDVKM. This CDR3 spans 14 amino acids. The CDR3: CAIRRLAGPYEQYF. The DNA of the CDR3 is TGTGCCATCCGGAGACTAGCGGGACCCTACGAGCAGTACTTC.

The gene calls are TRBV5-6 and TRBJ2-1; D unclear. The CDR3 runs 14 residues. The germline CDR1 and CDR2 sequences are SGHDT and YYEEEE. The ends were cut back, 0 bases at V and 4 bases at J, with 8 bases in the middle. The CDR3 reads CASSLGGDYNEQFF. The CDR3 nucleotides read TGTGCCAGCAGCTTGGGAGGAGATTACAATGAGCAGTTCTTC.

V gene TRBV24-1 combines with J gene TRBJ2-2, with D possibly matching TRBD2 (5 bases). Germline V gene sequence: CDR1 KGHDR, CDR2 SFDVKD. Trimming pared 9 bases from V and 1 base from J, leaving 8 bases between. The CDR3 covers 13 residues. The CDR3, as DNA: TGTGCCACCTGCGAGGGGAACACCGGGGAGCTGTTTTTT. This gives the protein CATCEGNTGELFF.

The genes are TRBV27 and TRBJ2-3; possibly TRBD1 for D (6 bases). With 2 bases removed from V and 0 bases from J, the gap between germline ends came to 9 bases. Germline V CDR1 and CDR2: MNHEY, SMNVEV (reference sequence). The CDR3 contains 15 residues. The DNA for the CDR3 is TGTGCCAGCAGTTTAGGGGGCAGCAGCACAGATACGCAGTATTTT. It codes for CASSLGGSSTDTQYF.

Written as DNA, the CDR3 is TGTGCCAGCAGCGACAGGGCAAGGGAGACCCAGTACTTC. Translating it yields CASSDRARETQYF. V gene TRBV27 combines with J gene TRBJ2-5, with 7 nucleotides matching TRBD1. The J segment lost 5 bases and the V segment lost 6 bases, leaving 6 bases of the junction unmatched. The CDR3 has 13 residues. Germline lookup yields CDR1 MNHEY and CDR2 SMNVEV (reference sequence).

The chain combines TRBV19 with TRBJ1-6; D remains unclear. The CDR3 is 14 residues long. V lost 5 bases and J lost 10, with 15 bases in between. In germline, CDR1 is LNHDA, CDR2 SQIVND (reference sequence). The CDR3 loop reads CASSPHNSLSPLHF. The CDR3 nucleotides read TGTGCCAGTAGTCCCCACAACAGCCTCTCACCCCTCCACTTT. The full variable domain, its missing parts supplied by reference TRBV19 and TRBJ1-6, is DGGITQSPKYLFRKEGQNVTLSCEQNLNHDAMYWYRQDPGQGLRLIYYSQIVNDFQKGDIAEGYSVSREKKESFPLTVTSAQKNPTAFYLCASSPHNSLSPLHFGNGTRLTVT.

The chain couples TRBV28 to TRBJ1-1; tentatively, D is TRBD1 (6 bases). The CDR3 has 15 amino acids. Trimming pared 7 bases from V and 1 base from J, leaving 16 bases between. Per germline, CDR1 MDHEN and CDR2 SYDVKM. CDR3 bases: TGTGCCAGCACCAAAAGGGGAGGGGGGAACACTGAAGCTTTCTTT. This gives the protein CASTKRGGGNTEAFF. The complete variable domain, with remaining parts taken from reference TRBV28 and TRBJ1-1, reads DVKVTQSSRYLVKRTGEKVFLECVQDMDHENMFWYRQDPGLGLRLIYFSYDVKMKEKGDIPEGYSVSREKKERFSLILESASTNQTSMYLCASTKRGGGNTEAFFGQGTRLTVV.

The CDR3 DNA reads as TGTGCCAGTAGTATGGCGGGAGGAAACACAGATACGCAGTATTTT. Translated: CASSMAGGNTDTQYF. The genes are TRBV19 and TRBJ2-3; TRBD2 aligns across 8 bases. In germline, CDR1 is LNHDA, CDR2 SQIVND (reference sequence). This CDR3 has 15 residues. Trimming at V came to 3 bases and at J to 2 bases, leaving 4 bases not matched to a gene.

This chain joins TRBV4-1 and TRBJ2-3; the match to TRBD2 covers 14 bases. CDR3 size: 15 residues. Per germline, CDR1 MGHRA and CDR2 YSYEKL. With 4 bases clipped from V and 4 bases from J, the junction kept 1 base outside the gene matches. In DNA form, the CDR3 reads TGCGCCAGCAGCCCGGGACTAGCGGGAGCAGATACGCAGTATTTT. This gives the protein CASSPGLAGADTQYF.

The V gene is TRBV10-3, the J gene TRBJ2-7, with 8 bases that match TRBD1. With V trimmed by 8 bases and J by 5 bases, 2 bases remained unmatched. Per germline, CDR1 ENHRY and CDR2 SYGVKD. The CDR3 extends over 11 amino acids. The CDR3 spells CAISDRDEQYF. CDR3 bases: TGTGCCATCTCGGACAGGGACGAGCAGTACTTC.

The chain uses TRBV5-4 and TRBJ2-5, with TRBD2 identical over 8 bases. V shed 4 bases and J 3 bases; nucleotides not matched to a gene: 11. Germline V gene sequence: CDR1 SGHNT, CDR2 YYREEE (reference sequence). The CDR3 is 16 residues long. For the CDR3, the DNA is TGTGCCAGCAGCGCCTTAGCCGGGACTAGAAAAGAGACCCAGTACTTC. Its translation is CASSALAGTRKETQYF.

The chain joins TRBV6-5 to TRBJ2-5; D is ambiguous. The CDR3 runs 13 residues. The V and J ends lost 0 bases and 10 bases respectively, with 12 bases between them. Germline loops: CDR1 MNHEY, CDR2 SVGAGI. CDR3 protein: CASSYSMVGDQYF. Here the CDR3 DNA reads TGTGCCAGCAGTTACTCGATGGTGGGCGACCAGTACTTC.